This T cell receptor beta chain was sequenced for a study of Ad26.COV2.S vaccination and SARS-CoV-2 variants. The sample's treatment: about 20 received Ad26.COV2.S at low or high dose, single or two shots; five or six received placebo; per-sample allocation not given. Samples analyzed were those drawn on day 63 after the first vaccine or placebo injection. Donor was an adult aged 18-55 years in Boston. Method: immunoSEQ multiplex PCR; TCRdb's copy keeps in-frame clones and lacks some. This sample has 240,000 or so clones, with 88% found just once. The ends were cut back, 4 bases at V and 12 bases at J, with 10 bases in the middle. The germline V gene encodes CDR1 SEHNR and CDR2 FQNEAQ (reference sequence). The CDR3 spans 11 residues.

The material sequenced was peripheral blood, taken in a trial of Ad26.COV2.S vaccine versus placebo. The chain recombines TRBV7-9 with TRBJ2-1; D is uncertain. This TCR was sampled from a person aged 18 to 65 who received the Ad26.COV2.S COVID-19 vaccine or a placebo. CDR3 bases: TGTGCCAGCAGCTCTGGGCCACGGCAGTTCTTC. It is translated as CASSSGPRQFF.